Given below is one T cell receptor beta chain in context. Its antigen is not yet known. The junction shows a germline mismatch at one end, possibly a read error. These data come from a study of ipilimumab plus nivolumab after autologous stem cell transplantation (dated by TCRdb to the early 2020s). Notes on the research overall: Trial patients received a median of roughly 5 ipilimumab doses and about 8 nivolumab doses. Patients with high-risk diffuse large B cell lymphoma, mature T cell lymphoma, or multiple myeloma undergoing autologous transplant were enrolled in the trial. High-risk transplant-naive patients and patients relapsing within 3 years of a first autologous transplant were included in the myeloma cohort. The intent-to-treat population of the trial consisted of under 45 patients. Results and caveats for the whole study, not just this receptor: Combined checkpoint inhibition as post-transplant consolidation was concluded by the authors to appear tolerable. The authors stated that profiles of the T cell receptor repertoire, regulatory T cell phenotype and gut microbiota provided a biologic rationale for studying this approach further.

The library was built by means of the immunoSEQ multiplex PCR assay. Held by TCRdb, this immuneACCESS table contains in-frame sequences only and omits some clones. Under half of the omission traces to an unresolved V gene where checked; the cause of the rest is unknown. A total of tens of thousands of clones appear in this sample, roughly 92% of them only once. The ten biggest clones cover 0.9% of the sample. Starting 14 to 28 days after the autologous transplant, patients began checkpoint therapy, which included ipilimumab at 1 mg/kg intravenously on day 1 of selected weeks. Nivolumab was administered at 3 mg/kg intravenously on day 1 of weeks 1, 4, 7, 10, and every two weeks through week 26. The study was a Phase Ib clinical trial testing combined checkpoint inhibition with ipilimumab and nivolumab as consolidation after autologous stem cell transplantation. The CDR3 numbers 12 residues from cysteine through phenylalanine. The DNA shown is the 36-base CDR3, in frame from base 1. CDR1 and CDR2, looked up from the germline V gene, are MNHEY and SVGAGI.

This specimen was PBMCs, taken in a trial of ipilimumab plus nivolumab as post-transplant consolidation. This clonotype was sampled from a male donor with multiple myeloma. Here the chain combines TRBV6-5 and TRBJ2-7; a weak D assignment points to TRBD1 (6 bases agree). Here the CDR3 is given as CASSFNPGTTIF. The DNA sequence reads TGTGCCAGCAGCTTCAACCCCGGGACAACTATATTC.